A single sample is the source of the 7 T cell receptor beta chains below, sequenced in a study of blood T cell repertoires in COVID-19. Here immunoSEQ multiplex PCR was the method, and the copy in TCRdb shows in-frame clones only, minus some. Here the sample spans some 80,000 clones, roughly 88% being singletons. Sample: peripheral blood. These receptors all stem from a woman in her forties or fifties with acute or convalescent COVID-19.

V gene TRBV5-4 combines with J gene TRBJ1-3; D is possibly TRBD1 (6 bases). CDR1 is SGHNT and CDR2 is YYREEE in the germline V gene (reference sequence). Trimming took 3 bases from V and 2 from J, leaving 18 bases between them. This CDR3 has 17 amino acids. The CDR3 DNA is TGTGCCAGCAGCTCCCCCTCACAGGGAAGAACTGGAAACACCATATATTTT. Its translation: CASSSPSQGRTGNTIYF.

The V call is TRBV6-6, the J call TRBJ1-2; D possibly corresponds to TRBD1 (5 bases). V lost 8 bases and J 6 bases, leaving 7 bases between the germline ends. Germline loops: CDR1 MNHNY, CDR2 SVGAGI (reference sequence). This CDR3 is built from 10 residues. CDR3 nucleotides: TGTGCCAGCGGGGGGGATGGCTACACCTTC. It specifies CASGGDGYTF.

The J gene is TRBJ2-5, the V gene TRBV29-1; the D gene is possibly TRBD1 (6 bases). The CDR3 totals 13 residues. The germline V gene has CDR1 SQVTM and CDR2 ANQGSEA. The ends were cut back, 6 bases at V and 2 bases at J, with 13 bases in the middle. The CDR3 DNA sequence: TGCAGCGTGATACAGGGACCTCAAGAGACCCAGTACTTC. It encodes CSVIQGPQETQYF. Together with reference TRBV29-1 and TRBJ2-5, the CDR3 gives the full variable domain: SAVISQKPSRDICQRGTSLTIQCQVDSQVTMMFWYRQQPGQSLTLIATANQGSEATYESGFVIDKFPISRPNLTFSTLTVSNMSPEDSSIYLCSVIQGPQETQYFGPGTRLLVL.

The rearrangement joins TRBV28 to TRBJ2-1; 7 bases line up with TRBD2. The germline gives CDR1 MDHEN, CDR2 SYDVKM. The V and J ends lost 5 bases and 0 bases, in that order; junction bases with no gene match: 10. This CDR3 comprises 17 residues. The DNA for the CDR3 is TGTGCCAGCAGTCCTCCCCCTAGCGGCCCCTCCTACAATGAGCAGTTCTTC. Protein product: CASSPPPSGPSYNEQFF.

The rearrangement joins TRBV7-6 to TRBJ2-3; 10 bases are a match to TRBD2. The CDR3 is 17 amino acids. After removal of 5 bases from V and 1 base from J, the junction contained 9 bases not matched to a gene. Germline V gene data show CDR1 as SGHVS and CDR2 as FNYEAQ. The CDR3 loop reads CASSPRLAGLGTDTQYF. The CDR3 nucleotides read TGTGCCAGCAGCCCTAGACTAGCGGGTTTGGGCACAGATACGCAGTATTTT.

The V and J genes are TRBV4-2 and TRBJ2-3, with TRBD2 identical over 9 bases. The CDR3 has 17 residues. V gave up 0 bases and J gave up 4 bases; unmatched junction bases: 8. Germline V gene data show CDR1 as LGHNA and CDR2 as YNFKEQ. CDR3 in amino acids: CASSQDGAGGPPDTQYF. CDR3 nucleotide sequence: TGTGCCAGCAGCCAAGATGGGGCGGGAGGGCCCCCAGATACGCAGTATTTT.

The chain links TRBV6-5 to TRBJ2-1; no clear D. CDR1 MNHEY and CDR2 SVGAGI come from the germline V gene. The CDR3 is made up of 11 amino acids. Trimming shortened V by 3 bases and J by 7 bases, and 4 bases separated the two germline ends. The CDR3 loop is CASSYMNEQFF. The CDR3 DNA reads as TGTGCCAGCAGTTATATGAATGAGCAGTTCTTC.